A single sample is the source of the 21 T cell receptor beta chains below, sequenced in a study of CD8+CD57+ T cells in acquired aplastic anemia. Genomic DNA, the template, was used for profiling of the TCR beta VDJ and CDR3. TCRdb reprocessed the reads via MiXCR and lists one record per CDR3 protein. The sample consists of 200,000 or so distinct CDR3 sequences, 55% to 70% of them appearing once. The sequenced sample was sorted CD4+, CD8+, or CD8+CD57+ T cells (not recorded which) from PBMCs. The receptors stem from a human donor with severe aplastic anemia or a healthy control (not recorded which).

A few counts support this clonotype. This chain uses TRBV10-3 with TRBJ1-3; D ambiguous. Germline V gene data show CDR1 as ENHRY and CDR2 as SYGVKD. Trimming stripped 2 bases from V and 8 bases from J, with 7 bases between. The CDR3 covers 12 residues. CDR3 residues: CAISEPRDTIYF. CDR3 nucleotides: TGTGCCATCAGTGAGCCCCGGGACACCATATATTTT.

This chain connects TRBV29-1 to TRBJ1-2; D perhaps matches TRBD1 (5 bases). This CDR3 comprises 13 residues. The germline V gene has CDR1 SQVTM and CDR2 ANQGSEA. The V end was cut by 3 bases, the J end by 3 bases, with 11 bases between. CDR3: CSVEGEGYYGYTF. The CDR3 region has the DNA TGCAGCGTTGAGGGAGAGGGGTACTATGGCTACACCTTC.

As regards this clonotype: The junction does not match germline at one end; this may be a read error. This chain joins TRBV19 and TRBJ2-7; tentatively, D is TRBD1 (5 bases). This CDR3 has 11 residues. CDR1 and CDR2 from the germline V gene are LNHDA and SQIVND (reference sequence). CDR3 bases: TGTGCCAGTAGCATCGGACACAAAGCCGTCTTC. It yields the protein CASSIGHKAVF.

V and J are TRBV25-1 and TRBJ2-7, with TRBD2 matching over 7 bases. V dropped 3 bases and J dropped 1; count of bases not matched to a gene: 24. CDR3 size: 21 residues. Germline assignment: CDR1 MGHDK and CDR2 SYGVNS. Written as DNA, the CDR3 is TGTGCCAGCAGTGACCTCCCCACAAAAGACTCACTTAGCGGGCCTTCCTACGAGCAGTACTTC. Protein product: CASSDLPTKDSLSGPSYEQYF.

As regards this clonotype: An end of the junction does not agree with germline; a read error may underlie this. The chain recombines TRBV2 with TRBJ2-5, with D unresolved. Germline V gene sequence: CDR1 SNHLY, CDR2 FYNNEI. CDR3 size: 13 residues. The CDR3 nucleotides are TGTGCCAGCAGTGACAGCCTTACTACCATCGGACCCTTC. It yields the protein CASSDSLTTIGPF. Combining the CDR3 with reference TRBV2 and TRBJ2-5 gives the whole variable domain EPEVTQTPSHQVTQMGQEVILRCVPISNHLYFYWYRQILGQKVEFLVSFYNNEISEKSEIFDDQFSVERPDGSNFTLKIRSTKLEDSAMYFCASSDSLTTIGPFGPGTRLLVL.

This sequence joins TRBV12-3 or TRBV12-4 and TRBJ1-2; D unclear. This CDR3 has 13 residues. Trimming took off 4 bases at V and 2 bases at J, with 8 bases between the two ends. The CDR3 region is CASSSQRNYGYTF. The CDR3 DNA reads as TGTGCCAGCAGTTCACAGCGAAACTATGGCTACACCTTC.

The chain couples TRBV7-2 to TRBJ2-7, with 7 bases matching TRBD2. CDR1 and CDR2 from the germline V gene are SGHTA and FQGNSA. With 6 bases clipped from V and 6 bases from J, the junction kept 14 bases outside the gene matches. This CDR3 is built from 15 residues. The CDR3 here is CASSLSAGVSREQYF. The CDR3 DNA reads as TGTGCCAGCAGTTTATCTGCGGGAGTGAGTCGCGAGCAGTACTTC.

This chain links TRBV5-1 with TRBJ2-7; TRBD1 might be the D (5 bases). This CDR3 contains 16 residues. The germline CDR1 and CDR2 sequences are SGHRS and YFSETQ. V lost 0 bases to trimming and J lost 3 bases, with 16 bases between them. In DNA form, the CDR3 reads TGCGCCAGCAGCTTGGCAGGCAGGGAAAGTTTCTACGAGCAGTACTTC. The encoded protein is CASSLAGRESFYEQYF.

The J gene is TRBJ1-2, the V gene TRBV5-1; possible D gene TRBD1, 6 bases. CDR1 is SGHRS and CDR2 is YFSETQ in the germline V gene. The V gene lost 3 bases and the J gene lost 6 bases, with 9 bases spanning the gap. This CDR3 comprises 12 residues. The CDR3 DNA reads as TGCGCCAGCAGCTGGTCAGGGGATGGCTACACCTTC. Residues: CASSWSGDGYTF.

CDR3 in DNA: TGTGCCAGCAGTTTGGACTCCCCACCGTTCGGGACAGGTGAAGAGACCCAGTACTTC. Protein product: CASSLDSPPFGTGEETQYF. The chain is built from TRBV7-9 and TRBJ2-5; 8 bases align to TRBD1. CDR1 and CDR2 (germline): SEHNR, FQNEAQ (reference sequence). CDR3 length: 19 residues. Unmatched junction bases numbered 21, after V lost 6 bases and J lost 3 bases. The whole variable domain, filled in from reference TRBV7-9 and TRBJ2-5, reads DTGVSQNPRHKITKRGQNVTFRCDPISEHNRLYWYRQTLGQGPEFLTYFQNEAQLEKSRLLSDRFSAERPKGSFSTLEIQRTEQGDSAMYLCASSLDSPPFGTGEETQYFGPGTRLLVL.

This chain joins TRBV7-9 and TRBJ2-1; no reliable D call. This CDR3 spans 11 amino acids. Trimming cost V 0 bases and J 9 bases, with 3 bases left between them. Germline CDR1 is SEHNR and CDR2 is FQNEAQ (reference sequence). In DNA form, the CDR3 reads TGTGCCAGCAGCTTAGCGCCTGAGCAGTTCTTC. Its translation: CASSLAPEQFF.

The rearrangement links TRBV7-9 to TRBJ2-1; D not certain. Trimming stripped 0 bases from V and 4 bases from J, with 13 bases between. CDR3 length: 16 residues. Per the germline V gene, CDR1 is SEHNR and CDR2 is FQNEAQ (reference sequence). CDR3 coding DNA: TGTGCCAGCAGCTTAGCCCCTGGGCCCTCGTACAATGAGCAGTTCTTC. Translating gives CASSLAPGPSYNEQFF.

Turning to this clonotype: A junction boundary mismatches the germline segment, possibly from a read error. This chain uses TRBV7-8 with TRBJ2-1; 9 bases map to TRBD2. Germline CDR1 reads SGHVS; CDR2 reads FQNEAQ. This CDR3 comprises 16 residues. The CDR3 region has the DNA TGTGCCAGCAGCTTAGCGGGGATAGCGGGGGTAGATGAGCAGTCCTTC. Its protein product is CASSLAGIAGVDEQSF. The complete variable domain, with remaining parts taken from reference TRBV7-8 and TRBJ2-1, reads GAGVSQSPRYKVAKRGQDVALRCDPISGHVSLFWYQQALGQGPEFLTYFQNEAQLDKSGLPSDRFFAERPEGSVSTLKIQRTQQEDSAVYLCASSLAGIAGVDEQSFGPGTRLTVL.

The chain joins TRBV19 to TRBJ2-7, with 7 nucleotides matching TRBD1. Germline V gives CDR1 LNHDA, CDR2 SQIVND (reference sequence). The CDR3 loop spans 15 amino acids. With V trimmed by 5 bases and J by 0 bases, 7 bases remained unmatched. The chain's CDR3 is CASSVTGTDSYEQYF. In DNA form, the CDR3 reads TGTGCCAGTAGTGTGACCGGGACAGACTCCTACGAGCAGTACTTC.

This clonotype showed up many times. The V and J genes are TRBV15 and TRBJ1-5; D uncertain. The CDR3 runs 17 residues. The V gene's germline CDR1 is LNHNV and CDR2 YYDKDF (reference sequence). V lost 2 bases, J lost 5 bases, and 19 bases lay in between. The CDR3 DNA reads TGTGCCACCAGCAGACCTTTCGACATAGAGGGCGATCAGCCCCAGCATTTT. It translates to CATSRPFDIEGDQPQHF.

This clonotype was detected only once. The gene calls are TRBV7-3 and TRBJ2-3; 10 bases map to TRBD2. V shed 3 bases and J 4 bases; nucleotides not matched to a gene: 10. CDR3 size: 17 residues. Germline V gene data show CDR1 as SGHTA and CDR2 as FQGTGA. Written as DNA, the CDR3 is TGTGCCAGCAGCTTGGGAGCGGGGGGGCCCGGCGCAGATACGCAGTATTTT. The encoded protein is CASSLGAGGPGADTQYF. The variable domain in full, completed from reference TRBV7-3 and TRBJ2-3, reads GAGVSQTPSNKVTEKGKYVELRCDPISGHTALYWYRQSLGQGPEFLIYFQGTGAADDSGLPNDRFFAVRPEGSVSTLKIQRTERGDSAVYLCASSLGAGGPGADTQYFGPGTRLTVL.

The CDR3 DNA is TGTGCCAGTTCCAACGGTATTACGAAGCCCCAGCATTTT. The encoded protein is CASSNGITKPQHF. The chain employs TRBV19 and TRBJ1-5, with D uncertain. V lost 8 bases to trimming and J lost 8 bases, with 16 bases between them. Germline loops: CDR1 LNHDA, CDR2 SQIVND (reference sequence). The length of the CDR3 is 13 residues.

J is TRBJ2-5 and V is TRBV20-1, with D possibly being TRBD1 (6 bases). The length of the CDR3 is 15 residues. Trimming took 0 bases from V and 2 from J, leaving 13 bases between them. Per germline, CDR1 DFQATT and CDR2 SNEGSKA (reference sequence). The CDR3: CSARDPRGGQETQYF. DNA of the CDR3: TGCAGTGCTAGAGATCCCAGGGGTGGGCAAGAGACCCAGTACTTC.

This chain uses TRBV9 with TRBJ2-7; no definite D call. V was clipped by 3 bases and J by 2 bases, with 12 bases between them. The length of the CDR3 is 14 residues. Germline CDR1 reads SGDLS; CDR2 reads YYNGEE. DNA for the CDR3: TGTGCCAGCAGCGGTACACTTATGCCCTACGAGCAGTACTTC. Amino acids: CASSGTLMPYEQYF.

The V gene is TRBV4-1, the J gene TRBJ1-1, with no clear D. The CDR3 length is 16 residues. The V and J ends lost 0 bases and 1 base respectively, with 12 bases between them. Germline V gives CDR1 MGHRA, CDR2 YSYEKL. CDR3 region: CASSQEGVPGNTEAFF. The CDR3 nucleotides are TGCGCCAGCAGCCAAGAAGGAGTACCGGGGAACACTGAAGCTTTCTTT.

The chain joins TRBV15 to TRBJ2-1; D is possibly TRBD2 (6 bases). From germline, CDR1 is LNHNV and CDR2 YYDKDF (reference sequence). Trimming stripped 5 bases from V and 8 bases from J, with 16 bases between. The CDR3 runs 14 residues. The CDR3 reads CATSRGESSDEQFF. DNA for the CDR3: TGTGCCACCAGCCGCGGGGAATCCAGCGATGAGCAGTTCTTC.